The 27 T cell receptor beta chains below all came from one sample that was sequenced in a study of T-cell memory formation after mild COVID-19. TCRdb re-called the 5' RACE reads with MiXCR, one entry per CDR3 protein. This sample has about 430,000 distinct CDR3 sequences, with over 15% found just once. The sequencing input was PBMCs or a T cell subset sorted from them (not recorded which). The receptor source for this set is a man aged 18 to 29 who had mild COVID-19 (a few samples of this study predate the infection). Cell type and time point are not known.

The V call is TRBV14, the J call TRBJ2-1; possible D gene TRBD1, 5 bases. Germline V gene lookup returns CDR1 SGHDN and CDR2 FVKESK. The CDR3 is 18 residues long. The V end was cut by 0 bases, the J end by 2 bases, with 17 bases between. CDR3 loop: CASSQDRFETATYNEQFF. For the CDR3, the DNA is TGTGCCAGCAGCCAAGATAGGTTCGAGACAGCCACCTACAATGAGCAGTTCTTC.

The V call is TRBV7-2, the J call TRBJ2-7; a possible D gene is TRBD2 (5 bases). V lost 4 bases and J lost 1, with 11 bases in between. Germline V gene lookup returns CDR1 SGHTA and CDR2 FQGNSA. There are 14 residues in the CDR3. CDR3 loop: CASSSFPGSYEQYF. CDR3 sequence (DNA): TGTGCCAGCAGCTCTTTCCCGGGATCCTACGAGCAGTACTTC.

The sample holds a few counts of this clonotype. This rearrangement joins TRBV30 to TRBJ2-5; D is unresolved. With 0 bases removed from V and 5 bases from J, the gap between germline ends came to 10 bases. The CDR3 is 13 amino acids. Per the germline V gene, CDR1 is GTSNPN and CDR2 is SVGIG (reference sequence). Here the CDR3 reads CAWSVNRGETQYF. As DNA, the CDR3 is TGTGCCTGGAGTGTAAATCGAGGCGAGACCCAGTACTTC.

The DNA for the CDR3 is TGTGCCAGCAGTGAACTCGGGGCGTCCTCCTACGAGCAGTACGTC. Its protein product is CASSELGASSYEQYV. The genes are TRBV6-1 and TRBJ2-7; D tentatively reads TRBD1 or TRBD2 (5 bases each). This CDR3 contains 15 residues. V was trimmed by 2 bases and J by 0 bases, leaving 11 bases between them. Per the germline V gene, CDR1 is MNHNS and CDR2 is SASEGT.

This clonotype was observed a few times. The chain carries TRBV7-2 and TRBJ1-3; 8 positions match TRBD1. The CDR3 is made up of 15 amino acids. The V segment lost 4 bases and the J segment 4 bases; nucleotides outside the gene matches: 6. CDR1 and CDR2 (germline): SGHTA, FQGNSA. The CDR3 spells CASSSQTGVGNTIYF. For the CDR3, the DNA is TGTGCCAGCAGCTCACAGACAGGGGTCGGAAACACCATATATTTT.

J is TRBJ1-2 and V is TRBV2; 12 bases fit TRBD1. The CDR3 is 16 amino acids. V gave up 6 bases and J gave up 8 bases; unmatched junction bases: 13. The germline CDR1 and CDR2 sequences are SNHLY and FYNNEI. CDR3: CASSLRDRGRSSGYTF. CDR3 DNA sequence: TGTGCCAGCAGCCTCCGGGACAGGGGGCGAAGTTCCGGCTACACCTTC.

This clonotype was recorded a few times. The rearrangement uses TRBV28 and TRBJ1-5, with 7 bases aligning to TRBD1. CDR3 size: 14 residues. Germline V lookup: CDR1 MDHEN, CDR2 SYDVKM. Trimming removed 7 bases from V and 8 bases from J; junction bases left unmatched: 11. The CDR3 sequence is CASTSGGQKKPQHF. CDR3 sequence (DNA): TGTGCCAGCACCTCAGGGGGACAGAAAAAGCCCCAGCATTTT.

There are many counts of this clonotype. The rearrangement links TRBV7-2 to TRBJ2-2; D not resolved. With 4 bases removed from V and 2 bases from J, the gap between germline ends came to 8 bases. CDR1 SGHTA and CDR2 FQGNSA come from the germline V gene. CDR3 size: 14 residues. The CDR3 DNA sequence: TGTGCCAGCAGCTCAAGGGATAACACCGGGGAGCTGTTTTTT. Protein sequence: CASSSRDNTGELFF. The entire variable domain, with the rest obtained from reference TRBV7-2 and TRBJ2-2, is as follows: GAGVSQSPSNKVTEKGKDVELRCDPISGHTALYWYRQSLGQGLEFLIYFQGNSAPDKSGLPSDRFSAERTGGSVSTLTIQRTQQEDSAVYLCASSSRDNTGELFFGEGSRLTVL.

This clonotype has a handful of counts. V and J are TRBV12-3 or TRBV12-4 and TRBJ1-5; 7 nucleotides align to TRBD1. V gave up 7 bases and J gave up 3 bases; unmatched junction bases: 6. The CDR3 loop spans 14 amino acids. The CDR3 nucleotides are TGTGCCAGCACCTCGGGACAGCTCAATCAGCCCCAGCATTTT. Translation: CASTSGQLNQPQHF.

V gene TRBV28 combines with J gene TRBJ1-1; 8 nucleotides agree with TRBD1. The CDR3 runs 13 residues. Germline lookup yields CDR1 MDHEN and CDR2 SYDVKM. V dropped 6 bases and J dropped 4; count of bases not matched to a gene: 4. The chain's CDR3 is CASRRQGSTEAFF. The CDR3 DNA follows: TGTGCCAGCAGGAGACAGGGGAGCACTGAAGCTTTCTTT.

The CDR3 sequence: CMGTSGGNEQFF. The CDR3 DNA reads as TGCATGGGGACTAGCGGGGGAAATGAGCAGTTCTTC. V usage is TRBV20-1 and J usage is TRBJ2-1, with 14 bases aligning to TRBD2. This CDR3 has 12 residues. CDR1 and CDR2 (germline): DFQATT, SNEGSKA (reference sequence).

V and J are TRBV7-3 and TRBJ2-3, with TRBD2 matching over 12 bases. V shed 5 bases and J 1 base; nucleotides not matched to a gene: 7. Per germline, CDR1 SGHTA and CDR2 FQGTGA. The CDR3 covers 17 residues. CDR3 sequence (DNA): TGTGCCAGCAGCCTCACTAGCGGGGGGCGGGGCACAGATACGCAGTATTTT. Its translation: CASSLTSGGRGTDTQYF.

The gene calls are TRBV7-8 and TRBJ2-1, with 8 bases aligning to TRBD2. The CDR3 contains 13 residues. CDR1 is SGHVS, CDR2 FQNEAQ, per germline. V was pared by 6 bases and J by 6 bases, with 4 bases of the junction left unmatched. The CDR3 DNA reads TGTGCCAGCAGATCTCTAGCGGGCAATGAGCAGTTCTTC. The encoded protein is CASRSLAGNEQFF.

The chain uses TRBV7-3 and TRBJ2-5; D might be TRBD1 (6 bases). The V gene lost 5 bases and the J gene lost 2 bases, with 9 bases spanning the gap. Germline V gene sequence: CDR1 SGHTA, CDR2 FQGTGA. The CDR3 contains 13 residues. The CDR3: CASSQTGQETQYF. The CDR3 DNA reads TGTGCCAGCAGCCAAACAGGGCAAGAGACCCAGTACTTC.

V gene TRBV15 combines with J gene TRBJ1-1; 12 bases line up with TRBD1. V was clipped by 9 bases and J by 5 bases; unmatched bases: 13. The CDR3 length is 16 residues. In germline, CDR1 is LNHNV, CDR2 YYDKDF (reference sequence). The CDR3 reads CATTVPGQGAFTEAFF. The CDR3 DNA sequence: TGTGCCACAACCGTCCCGGGACAGGGGGCATTTACTGAAGCTTTCTTT.

Only a few counts were recorded for this clonotype. The chain uses TRBV10-3 and TRBJ1-5, with a weak D call TRBD1 (5 bases). The germline V gene has CDR1 ENHRY and CDR2 SYGVKD. Deletions cut 3 bases from V and 8 bases from J, with 14 bases between. The CDR3 covers 14 residues. DNA for the CDR3: TGTGCCATCAGTGACTACGGGACGGTGGAGCCCCAGCATTTT. This gives the protein CAISDYGTVEPQHF.

This clonotype has just a few counts. V is TRBV5-5 and J is TRBJ2-1; TRBD2 might be the D (5 bases). The germline CDR1 and CDR2 sequences are SGHKS and YYEKEE (reference sequence). The CDR3 length is 14 residues. The V end was cut by 4 bases, the J end by 5 bases, with 13 bases between. CDR3 DNA: TGTGCCAGCAGCCCGGCTAGCATCGACAATGAGCAGTTCTTC. Amino acid sequence: CASSPASIDNEQFF.

The sample holds a few counts of this clonotype. The rearrangement links TRBV3-1 to TRBJ1-2; D might be TRBD1 (5 bases). The CDR3 has 14 amino acids. V was cut by 2 bases and J by 2 bases, with 9 bases left in between. CDR1 and CDR2 from the germline V gene are LGHDT and YNNKEL (reference sequence). The CDR3 sequence is CASSQRGLNYGYTF. CDR3 nucleotide sequence: TGTGCCAGCAGCCAAAGGGGACTGAACTATGGCTACACCTTC.

On this clonotype itself: This may stem from a read error, because a much larger clone lies one nucleotide away. The genes are TRBV4-3 and TRBJ2-2, with D perhaps TRBD2 (5 bases). This CDR3 has 16 residues. V lost 1 base to trimming and J lost 10 bases, with 19 bases between them. Germline V CDR1 and CDR2: LGHNA, YSLEER. This CDR3 is CASSQVGRAKGLELFF. The DNA of the CDR3 is TGCGCCAGCAGCCAAGTTGGGCGGGCCAAGGGCCTGGAGCTGTTTTTT.

This clonotype has a handful of counts. This chain connects TRBV12-3 or TRBV12-4 to TRBJ1-2; a weak D match, TRBD1 (5 bases). With 5 bases removed from V and 5 bases from J, the gap between germline ends came to 15 bases. CDR3 length: 14 amino acids. For the CDR3, the DNA is TGTGCCAGCAGTCCCCGGGGCGGGATGTATGGCTACACCTTC. This translates into CASSPRGGMYGYTF.

This clonotype has a count of ten or more. The chain carries TRBV27 and TRBJ2-7; 8 bases align to TRBD2. V trimming: 7 bases; J trimming: 6 bases; junction bases outside the gene matches: 14. The CDR3 runs 15 residues. Germline loops: CDR1 MNHEY, CDR2 SMNVEV (reference sequence). This CDR3 is CASISRGTGGPEQYV. DNA for the CDR3: TGTGCCAGCATCTCGCGGGGGACGGGAGGGCCCGAGCAGTACGTC.

The rearrangement uses TRBV20-1 and TRBJ2-7, with a tentative D call TRBD2 (5 bases). V was cut by 1 base and J by 3 bases, with 7 bases left in between. Germline CDR1 DFQATT, CDR2 SNEGSKA (reference sequence). The CDR3 has 12 amino acids. The CDR3 spells CSARVGVYEQYF. The CDR3 DNA follows: TGCAGTGCTAGAGTCGGGGTCTACGAGCAGTACTTC.

The table lists this clonotype with many counts. The genes are TRBV18 and TRBJ2-7, with 11 bases lining up with TRBD1. V trimming: 2 bases; J trimming: 3 bases; junction bases outside the gene matches: 3. Looked up from germline, CDR1 is KGHSH and CDR2 is LQKENI. There are 15 residues in the CDR3. The CDR3 sequence is CASSPTGQGGYEQYF. In DNA, the CDR3 is TGTGCCAGCTCACCAACGGGACAGGGGGGCTACGAGCAGTACTTC.

V gene TRBV11-2 combines with J gene TRBJ2-3; possible D gene TRBD2, 5 bases. The length of the CDR3 is 17 residues. Germline CDR1 reads SGHAT; CDR2 reads FQNNGV. Trimming stripped 8 bases from V and 1 base from J, with 22 bases between. The CDR3 DNA reads as TGTGCCAGCTCTCTTCGGAATGGGAGACGACGCACAGATACGCAGTATTTT. Amino acid sequence: CASSLRNGRRRTDTQYF.

This sequence joins TRBV6-6 and TRBJ1-2; no firm D call. Germline V lookup: CDR1 MNHNY, CDR2 SVGAGI (reference sequence). This CDR3 region has 14 residues. Trimming removed 5 bases at V and 1 base at J, with 11 bases between. The CDR3 bases are TGTGCCAGCAGTCCCGGGTTAAATAACTATGGCTACACCTTC. Its protein is CASSPGLNNYGYTF.

The table lists this clonotype with a few counts. This chain links TRBV4-3 with TRBJ2-5, with TRBD2 identical over 9 bases. Germline CDR1 LGHNA, CDR2 YSLEER. The trim removed 4 bases at V and 0 bases at J, leaving 3 bases unmatched. The CDR3 spans 15 residues. For the CDR3, the DNA is TGCGCCAGCAGCCCCTCTAGCGGGGACCAAGAGACCCAGTACTTC. This sequence encodes CASSPSSGDQETQYF.

Many counts were recorded for this clonotype. The chain carries TRBV2 and TRBJ2-6, with 8 bases lining up with TRBD1. V dropped 9 bases and J dropped 4; count of bases not matched to a gene: 2. This CDR3 contains 13 residues. Germline V gene data show CDR1 as SNHLY and CDR2 as FYNNEI. The CDR3 nucleotides read TGTGCCAGACAGGGGGGCGGGGCCAACGTCCTGACTTTC. It codes for CARQGGGANVLTF. Looking up the rest from reference TRBV2 and TRBJ2-6 gives the full variable domain: EPEVTQTPSHQVTQMGQEVILRCVPISNHLYFYWYRQILGQKVEFLVSFYNNEISEKSEIFDDQFSVERPDGSNFTLKIRSTKLEDSAMYFCARQGGGANVLTFGAGSRLTVL.